Listed below are T cell receptor beta chains from one sample, sequenced in a study of cytomegalovirus exposure and HLA in healthy donors. The assay was immunoSEQ multiplex PCR, and TCRdb's table has in-frame clones only and misses some. The top ten clones hold roughly 4% of a sample with 250,000 to 350,000 clones, approximately 90% of them seen once. The sequenced sample was PBMCs. Source of these receptors: a man aged 35 to 55 in good health and CMV-seropositive. The conserved cysteine and the conserved F or W are not part of the CDR3 here. The order of the fields is clone size, J gene, V gene, CDR3 protein. Rows may omit the clone size; those that give it use once, few, many or a size class.

clone_size: .
j_call: TRBJ1-5
v_call: TRBV7-7
cdr3_aa: ASSSGFNQPQH

clone_size: .
j_call: TRBJ1-4
v_call: TRBV5-1
cdr3_aa: ASSLEASGSEKLF

clone_size: .
j_call: TRBJ2-5
v_call: TRBV11-2
cdr3_aa: ASSSDRGETQY

clone_size: .
j_call: TRBJ2-3
v_call: TRBV27
cdr3_aa: ASSFPGQGRDTQY

clone_size: .
j_call: TRBJ2-7
v_call: TRBV11-3
cdr3_aa: ASSLGRDREGYEQY

clone_size: few
j_call: TRBJ2-7
v_call: TRBV5-4
cdr3_aa: ASSGDRGRYEQY

clone_size: .
j_call: TRBJ1-5
v_call: TRBV10-3
cdr3_aa: AISESGVKNQPQH

clone_size: .
j_call: TRBJ2-2
v_call: TRBV2
cdr3_aa: ASKRERSNTGELF

clone_size: .
j_call: TRBJ2-7
v_call: TRBV19
cdr3_aa: ASKRTGASYEQY

clone_size: .
j_call: TRBJ2-2
v_call: TRBV29-1
cdr3_aa: SVGDRGQRELF

clone_size: .
j_call: TRBJ2-7
v_call: TRBV28
cdr3_aa: ASSSGTPWGEQY

clone_size: .
j_call: TRBJ1-5
v_call: TRBV18
cdr3_aa: ASSSNRVPDQPQH

clone_size: .
j_call: TRBJ2-7
v_call: TRBV7-2
cdr3_aa: ASSSDGTSGIYEQY

clone_size: .
j_call: TRBJ1-6
v_call: TRBV28
cdr3_aa: ASHRDRYSPLH

clone_size: .
j_call: TRBJ2-7
v_call: TRBV13
cdr3_aa: ASSSLTGVYEQY

clone_size: .
j_call: TRBJ2-7
v_call: TRBV30
cdr3_aa: AWSDTAGGRGEQY

clone_size: .
j_call: TRBJ2-1
v_call: TRBV7-9
cdr3_aa: ASSQGLAGVGNEQF

clone_size: .
j_call: TRBJ1-4
v_call: TRBV7-2
cdr3_aa: ASRTTGGRNEKLF

clone_size: .
j_call: TRBJ2-2
v_call: TRBV9
cdr3_aa: ASSPRDRNTGELF

clone_size: .
j_call: TRBJ2-3
v_call: TRBV18
cdr3_aa: ASSPDRTTDTQY

clone_size: .
j_call: .
v_call: TRBV30
cdr3_aa: AWGKQGAPYEQY

clone_size: once
j_call: TRBJ1-2
v_call: TRBV9
cdr3_aa: ASSGQQGTNYGYT

clone_size: .
j_call: TRBJ2-5
v_call: TRBV9
cdr3_aa: ASSVGLAGGETQY

clone_size: once
j_call: TRBJ2-5
v_call: TRBV7-9
cdr3_aa: ASSLPEGGETQY

clone_size: few
j_call: TRBJ2-1
v_call: TRBV7-2
cdr3_aa: ASSLQGASIEQF

clone_size: few
j_call: TRBJ2-3
v_call: TRBV7-6
cdr3_aa: ASSPGITDTQY

clone_size: .
j_call: TRBJ1-2
v_call: TRBV27
cdr3_aa: ASSAGQGGYGYT

clone_size: once
j_call: TRBJ2-7
v_call: TRBV7-2
cdr3_aa: ASSLPAGDYEQY

clone_size: few
j_call: TRBJ1-4
v_call: TRBV6-5
cdr3_aa: ASSYSVAREEEKLF

clone_size: .
j_call: .
v_call: TRBV29-1
cdr3_aa: SVEYAGKVSYEQY

clone_size: .
j_call: TRBJ1-1
v_call: TRBV7-2
cdr3_aa: ASSLMTGDTEAF

clone_size: .
j_call: TRBJ1-3
v_call: TRBV5-6
cdr3_aa: ASSLWRLLGNTIY

clone_size: .
j_call: TRBJ2-7
v_call: TRBV4-1
cdr3_aa: ASSQSTGVGSYEQY

clone_size: .
j_call: TRBJ2-1
v_call: TRBV11-2
cdr3_aa: ASSWSSGRANEQF

clone_size: .
j_call: TRBJ1-2
v_call: TRBV9
cdr3_aa: ASSVATGRENWGYT

clone_size: .
j_call: TRBJ1-5
v_call: TRBV19
cdr3_aa: ASSIGQVFNQPQH

clone_size: .
j_call: TRBJ2-3
v_call: TRBV10-2
cdr3_aa: ASRAPTSGRVTDTQY

clone_size: .
j_call: TRBJ2-3
v_call: TRBV4-2
cdr3_aa: ASSQDRIRASGRADTQY

clone_size: .
j_call: TRBJ1-2
v_call: TRBV2
cdr3_aa: ASSVDLGGYGYT

clone_size: .
j_call: TRBJ2-3
v_call: TRBV4-1
cdr3_aa: ANSQGLTSAWDTQY

clone_size: .
j_call: TRBJ1-2
v_call: TRBV10-3
cdr3_aa: AILETSYGYT

clone_size: few
j_call: TRBJ1-5
v_call: TRBV2
cdr3_aa: ASATNQPQH

clone_size: .
j_call: TRBJ2-1
v_call: TRBV14
cdr3_aa: ASSNSHNEQF

clone_size: .
j_call: TRBJ2-1
v_call: TRBV9
cdr3_aa: ASSVVAGAGEQF

clone_size: .
j_call: TRBJ2-5
v_call: TRBV7-6
cdr3_aa: ASSSAGGVETQY

clone_size: .
j_call: TRBJ2-1
v_call: TRBV19
cdr3_aa: ASSPGQGAVEQF

clone_size: .
j_call: TRBJ2-2
v_call: TRBV7-9
cdr3_aa: ASSLGGMAGELF

clone_size: .
j_call: TRBJ1-2
v_call: TRBV5-1
cdr3_aa: ASGSGQPSYGYT

clone_size: .
j_call: TRBJ2-5
v_call: TRBV10-3
cdr3_aa: AISDRTVNEETQY

clone_size: .
j_call: TRBJ2-7
v_call: TRBV9
cdr3_aa: ASSVSGRARDEQY

clone_size: .
j_call: TRBJ1-2
v_call: TRBV28
cdr3_aa: ASSFPGTGAGYT

clone_size: .
j_call: TRBJ2-7
v_call: TRBV7-9
cdr3_aa: ASSPRGSYEQY